This T cell receptor beta chain was recorded in a study of CD8 T cells in ankylosing spondylitis. This clonotype appeared many times. V lost 4 bases to trimming and J lost 6 bases, with 17 bases between them. The CDR3 sequence is 15 residues long. Germline V gene lookup returns CDR1 SGHNT and CDR2 YYREEE (reference sequence). A single record per CDR3 protein comes from TCRdb applying MiXCR to the 5' RACE reads. Of around 250,000 distinct CDR3 sequences in the sample, approximately 12% were seen once. The sequence derives from a male donor with ankylosing spondylitis or in good health (not recorded which). Sequencing input: blood, either unsorted or a sorted T cell fraction (not recorded which). The chain uses TRBV5-4 and TRBJ2-1, with TRBD1 as a possible D gene (6 bases). CDR3 coding DNA: TGTGCCAGCAGCCTCTTCCAGGGGTCTGGCAATGAGCAGTTCTTC. This codes for CASSLFQGSGNEQFF.